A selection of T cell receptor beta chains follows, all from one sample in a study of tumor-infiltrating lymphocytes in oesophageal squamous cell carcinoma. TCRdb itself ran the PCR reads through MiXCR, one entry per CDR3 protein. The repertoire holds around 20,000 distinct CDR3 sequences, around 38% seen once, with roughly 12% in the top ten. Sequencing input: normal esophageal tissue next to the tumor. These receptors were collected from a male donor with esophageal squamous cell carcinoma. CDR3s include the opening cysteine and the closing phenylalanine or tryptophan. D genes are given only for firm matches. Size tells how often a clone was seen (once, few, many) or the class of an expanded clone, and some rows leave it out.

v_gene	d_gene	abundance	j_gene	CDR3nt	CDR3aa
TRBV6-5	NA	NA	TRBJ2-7	TGTGCCAGCAGTCCGACCCGGGCCCTGAAAGAGCAGTACTTC	CASSPTRALKEQYF
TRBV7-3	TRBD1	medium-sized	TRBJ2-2	TGTGCCAGCAGCTCACAGGGGGTCTCCGGGGAGCTGTTTTTT	CASSSQGVSGELFF
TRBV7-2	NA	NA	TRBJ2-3	TGTGCCAGCAGCCCCCCAGGGGCGCAATTGGATACGCAGTATTTT	CASSPPGAQLDTQYF
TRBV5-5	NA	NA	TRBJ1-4	TGTGCCAGCAACCCCGAGACACTCAATGAAAAACTGTTTTTT	CASNPETLNEKLFF
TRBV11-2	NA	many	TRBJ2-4	TGTGCCAGCAGCTTAGGGGCCCATGGGGGCATTCAGTACTTC	CASSLGAHGGIQYF
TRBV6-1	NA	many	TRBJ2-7	TGTGCCAGCAGCACTACTATTAGCTCCTACGAGCAGTACTTC	CASSTTISSYEQYF
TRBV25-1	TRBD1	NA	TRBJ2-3	TGTGCCAGCAGCGCATTAGACAGGGCGTCCACCGGGGAGCTGTATTTT	CASSALDRASTGELYF
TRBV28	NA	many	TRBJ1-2	TGTGCCAGCCATAAGGGCCCTTATGGCTACACCTTC	CASHKGPYGYTF
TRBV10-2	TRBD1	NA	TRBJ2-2	TGCGCCAGCAGCACAGGGGCAGCCGGGGAGCTGTTTTTT	CASSTGAAGELFF
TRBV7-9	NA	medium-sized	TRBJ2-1	TGTGCCAGCAGCAGAATTGGGGTTAGCGATGAGCAGTTCTTC	CASSRIGVSDEQFF
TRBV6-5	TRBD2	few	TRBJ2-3	TGTGCCAGCAGCCGAGGGACTAGCTTTCCAGATACGCAGTATTTT	CASSRGTSFPDTQYF
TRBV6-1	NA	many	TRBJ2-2	TGTGCCAGCAGTGAAAGGGCTCAGTTCAACACCGGGGAGCTGTTTTTT	CASSERAQFNTGELFF
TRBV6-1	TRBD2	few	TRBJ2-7	TGTGCCAGCAGTCAACCGGGACTAGCGGGACTCGAGCAGTACTTC	CASSQPGLAGLEQYF
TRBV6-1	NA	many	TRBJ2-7	TGTGCCAGCGCGCAGTTCATAAAGGGTTACGAGCAGTACTTC	CASAQFIKGYEQYF
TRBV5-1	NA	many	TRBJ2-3	TGCGCCAGCAGCTCCCGAGTCGACGACCCGTCGACTTACACAGATACGCAGTATTTT	CASSSRVDDPSTYTDTQYF
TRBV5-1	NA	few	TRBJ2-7	TGCGCCAGCACCATGGGGGGTAGCGACGAGCAGTACTTC	CASTMGGSDEQYF
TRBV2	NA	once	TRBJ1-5	TGTGCCAGCAGTGAAGCCGGCCAGCCTCAGCCCCAGCATTTT	CASSEAGQPQPQHF
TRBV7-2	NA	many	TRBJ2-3	TGTGCCAGCAGCTTGGCGGGGCGAGGTAGCACAGATACGCAGTATTTT	CASSLAGRGSTDTQYF
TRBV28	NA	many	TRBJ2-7	TGTGCCAGCAGTTTAGGAGGGGGGATGAAGAGTGAGCAGTACTTC	CASSLGGGMKSEQYF
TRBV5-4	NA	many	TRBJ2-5	TGTGCCAGCAGCTTGGAAGGCCCTCACCAAGAGACCCAGTACTTC	CASSLEGPHQETQYF
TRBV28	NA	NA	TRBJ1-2	TGTGCCAGTCGGCAAGGGGGAACGAACTATGGCTACACCTTC	CASRQGGTNYGYTF
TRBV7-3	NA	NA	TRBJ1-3	TGTGCCAGCAGCCCACGCCCTCAGGGGAACACCATATATTTT	CASSPRPQGNTIYF
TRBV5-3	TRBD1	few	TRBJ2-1	TGTGCCAGCAGCTTTCGAGGGGGCCGGAGTGAGCAGTTCTTC	CASSFRGGRSEQFF
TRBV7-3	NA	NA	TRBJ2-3	TGTGCCAGCAGCCTTGGGGTGTCGGCCGACACAGATACGCAGTATTTT	CASSLGVSADTDTQYF
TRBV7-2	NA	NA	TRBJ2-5	TGTGCCAGCAGCTATCGGGGCAGAGGGGCACATGAGCAGTACTTC	CASSYRGRGAHEQYF
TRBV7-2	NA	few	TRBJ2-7	TGTGCCAGCAGCTCTTACGACTTCTTGAACACCGGGGAGCTGTACTTC	CASSSYDFLNTGELYF
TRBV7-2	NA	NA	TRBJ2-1	TGTGCCAGCAGCCCAGACAGCGGGTCTGGTGAGCAGTTCTTC	CASSPDSGSGEQFF
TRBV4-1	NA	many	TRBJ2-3	TGCGCCAGCAGCCAAGGGTGGCCGGCTAGCACAGATACGCAGTATTTT	CASSQGWPASTDTQYF
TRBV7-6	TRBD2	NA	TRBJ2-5	TGTGCCAGCAGCAAGACTAGCGGGGGGCCCTGGACCCAGTACTTC	CASSKTSGGPWTQYF
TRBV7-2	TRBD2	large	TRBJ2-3	TGTGCCAGCAGCTTAGTTGGAGCGGGAGGGCCGATGGATACGCAGTATTTT	CASSLVGAGGPMDTQYF
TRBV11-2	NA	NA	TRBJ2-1	TGTGCCAGCAGCTTAGAACCTCAGGGGGGCTACAATGAGCAGTTCTTC	CASSLEPQGGYNEQFF
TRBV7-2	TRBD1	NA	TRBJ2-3	TGTGCCAGCAGCTTGGGACAGGGAGGAAATACGCAGTATTTT	CASSLGQGGNTQYF
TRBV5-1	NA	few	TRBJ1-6	TGCGCCAGCAGTGTAGGGGAAAATTCACCCCTCCACTTT	CASSVGENSPLHF
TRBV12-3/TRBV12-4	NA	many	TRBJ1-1	TGTGCCAGCAGCCTTACAGGGCCCACTGAAGCTTTCTTT	CASSLTGPTEAFF
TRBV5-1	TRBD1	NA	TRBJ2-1	TGCGCCAGCAGAAATGGGGAGACAGGGAACGGCGGTGAGCAGTTCTTC	CASRNGETGNGGEQFF
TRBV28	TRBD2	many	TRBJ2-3	TGTGCCAGCAGTTTATCATCCGCTAGCGGGATTGGGGATACGCAGTATTTT	CASSLSSASGIGDTQYF
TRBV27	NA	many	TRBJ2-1	TGTGCCAGCAGCAAACTAGGCAATGAGCAGTTCTTC	CASSKLGNEQFF
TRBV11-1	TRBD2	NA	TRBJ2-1	TGTGCCAGCAGCCAAGCGGGACTAGCGATTCGCTTCTCGTTGGTGGTAAGTCCCCACCGGCGGGAGTTCTTC	CASSQAGLAIRFSLVVSPHRREFF
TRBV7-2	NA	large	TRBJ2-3	TGTGCCAGCCGAAGCGGTGGGGGAGATACGCAGTATTTT	CASRSGGGDTQYF
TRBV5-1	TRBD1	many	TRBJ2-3	TGCGCCAGCAGCTCAGGACAGGGGAGTCGCACAGATACGCAGTATTTT	CASSSGQGSRTDTQYF
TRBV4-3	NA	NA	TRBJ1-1	TGCGCCAGCAGCCAAGATGGGCCTGAGGGGTACACTGAAGCTTTCTTT	CASSQDGPEGYTEAFF
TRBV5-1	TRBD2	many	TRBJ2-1	TGCGCCAGCAGGGGTCTAGCGGGCTCGAGCTCCTACAATGAGCAGTTCTTC	CASRGLAGSSSYNEQFF
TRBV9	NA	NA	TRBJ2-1	TGTGCCAGCAGCGCTTACGGGATAAGGGCAAGTGAGCAGTTCTTC	CASSAYGIRASEQFF
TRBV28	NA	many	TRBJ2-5	TGTGCCAGCAGTTTTGAGGCCAATTCACCCCTCCACTTC	CASSFEANSPLHF
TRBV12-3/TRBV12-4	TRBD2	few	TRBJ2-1	TGTGCCAGCAGTTTAGCGCGGCAACTAGCGGGGGAGCAGTTCTTC	CASSLARQLAGEQFF
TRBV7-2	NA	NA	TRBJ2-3	TGTGCCAGCAGCCCTTTAAACGGGAATACGCAGTATTTT	CASSPLNGNTQYF
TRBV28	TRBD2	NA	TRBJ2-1	TGTGCCAGCAGGGGACTAGCGGGAGGTGGTGAGCAGTTCTTC	CASRGLAGGGEQFF
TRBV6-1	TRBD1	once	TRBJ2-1	TGTGCCAGCAGTGGAGGACAGGGGGCGAATGAGCAGTTCTTC	CASSGGQGANEQFF
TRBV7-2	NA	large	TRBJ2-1	TGTGCCAGCAGCTTAGATGTCAGCTCCTACAATGAGCAGTTCTTC	CASSLDVSSYNEQFF
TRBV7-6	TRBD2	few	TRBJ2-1	TGTGCCAGCAGCCCCCGGACTAGCGGGGACTACAATGAGCAGTTCTTC	CASSPRTSGDYNEQFF
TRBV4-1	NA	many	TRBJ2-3	TGCGCCAGCAGCCAAGCGGGGGTGGTTCGCACAGATACGCAGTATTTT	CASSQAGVVRTDTQYF
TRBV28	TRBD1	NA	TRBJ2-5	TGTGCCAGCAGTCCGACAGGGCGGCTTACTTACAATGAGCAGTACTTC	CASSPTGRLTYNEQYF
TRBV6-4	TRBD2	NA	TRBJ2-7	TGTGCCAGCAGTTACTTGCGGGAGGGCTCCTACGAGCAGTACTTC	CASSYLREGSYEQYF